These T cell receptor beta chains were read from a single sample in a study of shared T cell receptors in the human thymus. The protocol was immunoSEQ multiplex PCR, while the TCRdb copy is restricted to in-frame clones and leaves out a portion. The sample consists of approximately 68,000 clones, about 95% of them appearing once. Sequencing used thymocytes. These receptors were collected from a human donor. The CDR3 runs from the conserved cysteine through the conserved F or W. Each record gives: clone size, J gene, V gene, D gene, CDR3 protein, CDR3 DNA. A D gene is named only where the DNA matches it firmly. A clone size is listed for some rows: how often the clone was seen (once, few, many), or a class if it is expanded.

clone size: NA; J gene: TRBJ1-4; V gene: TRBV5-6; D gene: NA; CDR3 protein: CASSNVVRRKLFF; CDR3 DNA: TGTGCCAGCAGCAATGTGGTACGGAGAAAACTGTTTTTT
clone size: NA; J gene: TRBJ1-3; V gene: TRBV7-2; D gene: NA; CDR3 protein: CASSFYGTHGNTIYF; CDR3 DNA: TGTGCCAGCAGCTTTTACGGGACTCACGGAAACACCATATATTTT
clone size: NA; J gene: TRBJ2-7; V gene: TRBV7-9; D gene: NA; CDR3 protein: CASSMGASSYEQYF; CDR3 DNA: TGTGCCAGCAGCATGGGGGCCAGCTCCTACGAGCAGTACTTC
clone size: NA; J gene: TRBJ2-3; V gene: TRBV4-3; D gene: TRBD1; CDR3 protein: CASSPGDRDTQYF; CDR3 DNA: TGCGCCAGCAGCCCAGGGGACAGAGATACGCAGTATTTT
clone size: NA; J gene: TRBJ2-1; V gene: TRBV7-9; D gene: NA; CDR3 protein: CASSFPAPSYNEQFF; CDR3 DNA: TGTGCCAGCAGCTTTCCGGCTCCCTCCTACAATGAGCAGTTCTTC
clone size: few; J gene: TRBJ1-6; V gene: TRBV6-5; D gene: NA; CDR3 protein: CASSYDSRADNSPLHF; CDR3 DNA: TGTGCCAGCAGTTACGATTCAAGGGCGGATAATTCACCCCTCCACTTT
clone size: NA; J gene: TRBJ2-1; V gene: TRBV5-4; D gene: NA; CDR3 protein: CASSFDERGHPGNEQFF; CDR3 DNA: TGTGCCAGCAGCTTCGACGAAAGGGGACACCCTGGGAATGAGCAGTTCTTC
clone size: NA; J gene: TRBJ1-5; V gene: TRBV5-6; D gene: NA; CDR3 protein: CASSFMTSGAINQPQHF; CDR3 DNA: TGTGCCAGCAGCTTTATGACGAGTGGGGCCATCAATCAGCCCCAGCATTTT
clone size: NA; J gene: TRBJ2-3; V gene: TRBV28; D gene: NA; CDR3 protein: CASSPHKGGGDTQYF; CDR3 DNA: TGTGCCAGCAGTCCACATAAGGGGGGGGGAGATACGCAGTATTTT
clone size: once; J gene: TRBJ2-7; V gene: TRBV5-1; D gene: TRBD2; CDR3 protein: CATARTSSYEQYF; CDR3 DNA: TGCGCCACCGCACGGACTAGCTCCTACGAGCAGTACTTC
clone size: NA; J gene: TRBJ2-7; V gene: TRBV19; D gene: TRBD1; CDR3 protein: CASTSGTGGGQYF; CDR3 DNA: TGTGCCAGTACCTCCGGGACAGGGGGCGGGCAGTACTTC
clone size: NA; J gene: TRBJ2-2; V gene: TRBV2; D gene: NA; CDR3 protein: CASSPDKANTGELFF; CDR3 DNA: TGTGCCAGCAGTCCTGATAAAGCGAACACCGGGGAGCTGTTTTTT
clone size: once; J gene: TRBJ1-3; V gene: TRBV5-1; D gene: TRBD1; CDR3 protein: CASSLTNRGGSGNTIYF; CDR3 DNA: TGCGCCAGCAGCTTGACGAACAGGGGAGGCTCTGGAAACACCATATATTTT
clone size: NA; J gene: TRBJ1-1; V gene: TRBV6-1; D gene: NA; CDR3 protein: CASSPGFMNTEAFF; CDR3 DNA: TGTGCCAGCAGTCCAGGGTTCATGAACACTGAAGCTTTCTTT
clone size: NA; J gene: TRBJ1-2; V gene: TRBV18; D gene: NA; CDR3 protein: CASSPRDTVGGGGYTF; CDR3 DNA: TGTGCCAGCTCACCAAGGGACACGGTCGGAGGAGGTGGCTACACCTTC
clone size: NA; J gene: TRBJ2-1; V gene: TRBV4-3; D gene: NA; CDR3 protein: CASSQINGQLLYNEQFF; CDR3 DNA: TGCGCCAGCAGCCAAATTAATGGACAGTTATTATACAATGAGCAGTTCTTC
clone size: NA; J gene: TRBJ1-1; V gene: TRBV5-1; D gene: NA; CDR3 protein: CASSWALNTEAFF; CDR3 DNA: TGCGCCAGCAGCTGGGCCCTCAACACTGAAGCTTTCTTT
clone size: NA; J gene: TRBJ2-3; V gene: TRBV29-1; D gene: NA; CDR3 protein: CSGERGGRTDTQYF; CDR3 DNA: TGCAGCGGCGAGAGGGGGGGACGTACAGATACGCAGTATTTT
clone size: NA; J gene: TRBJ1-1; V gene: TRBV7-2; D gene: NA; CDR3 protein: CASSVRGLPMNTEAFF; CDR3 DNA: TGTGCCAGCAGCGTTCGGGGCCTCCCTATGAACACTGAAGCTTTCTTT
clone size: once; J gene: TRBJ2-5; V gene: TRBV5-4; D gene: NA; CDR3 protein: CASSLVSGKRETQYF; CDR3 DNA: TGTGCCAGCAGCCTCGTTAGTGGGAAGCGAGAGACCCAGTACTTC
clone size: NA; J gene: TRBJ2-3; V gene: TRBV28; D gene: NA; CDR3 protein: CASSGLEYPGSGTDTQYF; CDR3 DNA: TGTGCCAGCAGTGGCTTAGAATACCCAGGGTCGGGGACAGATACGCAGTATTTT
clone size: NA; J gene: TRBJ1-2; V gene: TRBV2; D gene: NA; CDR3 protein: CASRGEDYGYTF; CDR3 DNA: TGTGCCAGCCGTGGAGAAGACTATGGCTACACCTTC
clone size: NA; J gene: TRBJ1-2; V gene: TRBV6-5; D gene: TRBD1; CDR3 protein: CASRRTGRSYGYTF; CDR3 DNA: TGTGCCAGCAGGAGGACAGGAAGATCCTATGGCTACACCTTC
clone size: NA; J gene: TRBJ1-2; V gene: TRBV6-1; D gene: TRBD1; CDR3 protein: CASSDPQGDYGYTF; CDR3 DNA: TGTGCCAGCAGTGATCCGCAGGGGGACTATGGCTACACCTTC
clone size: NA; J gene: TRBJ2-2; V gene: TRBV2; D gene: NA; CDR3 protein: CATYTGREAGELFF; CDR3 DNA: TGTGCCACCTACACAGGGAGGGAGGCCGGGGAGCTGTTTTTT
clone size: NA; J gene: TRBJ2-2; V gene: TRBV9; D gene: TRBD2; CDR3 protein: CASSALEGLAGGPDTGELFF; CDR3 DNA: TGTGCCAGCAGCGCTCTCGAGGGACTAGCGGGGGGGCCGGACACCGGGGAGCTGTTTTTT
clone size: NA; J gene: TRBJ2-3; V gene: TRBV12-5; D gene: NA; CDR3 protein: CASARNTDTQYF; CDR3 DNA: TGTGCTAGTGCTCGTAACACAGATACGCAGTATTTT
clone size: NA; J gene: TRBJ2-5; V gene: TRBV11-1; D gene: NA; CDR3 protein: CASSLGFRTVEQETQYF; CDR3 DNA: TGTGCCAGCAGCTTAGGGTTTAGAACGGTGGAACAAGAGACCCAGTACTTC
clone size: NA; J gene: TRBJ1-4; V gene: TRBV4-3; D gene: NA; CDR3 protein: CASSQDADRAPLSPNEKLFF; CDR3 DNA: TGCGCCAGCAGCCAAGATGCGGATAGAGCCCCCCTCTCGCCTAATGAAAAACTGTTTTTT
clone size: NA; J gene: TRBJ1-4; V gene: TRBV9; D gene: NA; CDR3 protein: CASSVGFPRQTNEKLFF; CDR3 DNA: TGTGCCAGCAGCGTAGGGTTTCCCCGGCAAACTAATGAAAAACTGTTTTTT
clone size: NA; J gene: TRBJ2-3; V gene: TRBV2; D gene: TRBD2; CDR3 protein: CASILMRDAGADTQYF; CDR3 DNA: TGTGCCAGCATCTTGATGCGGGACGCGGGGGCAGATACGCAGTATTTT
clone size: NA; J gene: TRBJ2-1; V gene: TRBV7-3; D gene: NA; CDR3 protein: CASSPTQGSPKSTNEQFF; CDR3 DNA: TGTGCCAGCAGCCCCACGCAGGGATCCCCTAAGAGTACAAATGAGCAGTTCTTC
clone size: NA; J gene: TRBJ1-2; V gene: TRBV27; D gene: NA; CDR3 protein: CASSSGLGGTNYGYTF; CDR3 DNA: TGTGCCAGCAGTTCGGGACTAGGGGGGACTAACTATGGCTACACCTTC
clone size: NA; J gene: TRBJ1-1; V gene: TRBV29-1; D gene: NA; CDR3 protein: CSVKRGQEAFF; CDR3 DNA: TGCAGCGTTAAGAGAGGACAGGAAGCTTTCTTT
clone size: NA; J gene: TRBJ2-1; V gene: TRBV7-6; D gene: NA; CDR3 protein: CASSPYGHNEQFF; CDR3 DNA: TGTGCCAGCAGCCCTTATGGGCACAATGAGCAGTTCTTC
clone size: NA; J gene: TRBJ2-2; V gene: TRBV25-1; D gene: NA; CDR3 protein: CASSEKGRGIGELFF; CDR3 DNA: TGTGCCAGCAGTGAAAAAGGCAGGGGAATCGGGGAGCTGTTTTTT
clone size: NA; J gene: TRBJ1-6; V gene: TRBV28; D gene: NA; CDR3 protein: CASSLLGQTLSSYNSPLHF; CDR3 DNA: TGTGCCAGCAGTTTATTAGGGCAGACGCTGAGCTCCTATAATTCACCCCTCCACTTT
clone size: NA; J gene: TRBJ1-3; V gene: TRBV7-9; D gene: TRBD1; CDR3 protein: CASSSEGAVGNTIYF; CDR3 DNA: TGTGCCAGCAGCTCCGAGGGGGCGGTTGGAAACACCATATATTTT
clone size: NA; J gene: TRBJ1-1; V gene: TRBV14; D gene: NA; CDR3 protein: CASSPKGGGGTEAFF; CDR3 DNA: TGTGCCAGCAGCCCGAAAGGGGGAGGTGGGACTGAAGCTTTCTTT
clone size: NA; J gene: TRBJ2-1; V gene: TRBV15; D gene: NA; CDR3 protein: CATSPSYRSGGFTGNEQFF; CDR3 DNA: TGTGCCACCAGCCCTTCGTACAGGAGCGGAGGTTTCACGGGCAATGAGCAGTTCTTC
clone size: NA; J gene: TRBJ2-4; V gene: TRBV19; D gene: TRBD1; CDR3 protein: CASSTIGQDGVAKNIQYF; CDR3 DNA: TGTGCCAGTAGTACAATTGGACAGGATGGGGTAGCCAAAAACATTCAGTACTTC
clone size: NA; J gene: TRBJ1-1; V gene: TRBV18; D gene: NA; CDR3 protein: CASCHTGALYHLSTEAFF; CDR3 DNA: TGTGCCAGCTGCCACACCGGGGCCTTATATCACCTATCCACTGAAGCTTTCTTT